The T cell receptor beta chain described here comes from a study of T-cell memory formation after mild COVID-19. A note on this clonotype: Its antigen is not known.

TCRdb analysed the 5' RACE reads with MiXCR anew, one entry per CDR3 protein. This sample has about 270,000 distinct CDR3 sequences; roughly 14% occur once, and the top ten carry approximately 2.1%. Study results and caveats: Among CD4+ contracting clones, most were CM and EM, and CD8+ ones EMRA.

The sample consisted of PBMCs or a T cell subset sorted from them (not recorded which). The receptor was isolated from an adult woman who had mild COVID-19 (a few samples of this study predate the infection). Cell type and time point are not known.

The CDR3 protein is CSAPRPGSYGYTF. CDR3 DNA sequence: TGCAGTGCTCCCCGCCCGGGGAGCTATGGCTACACCTTC. The chain employs TRBV20-1 and TRBJ1-2; no definite D call. V was shortened by 5 bases and J by 4 bases, with 14 bases between the two germline ends. The CDR3 is 13 amino acids. Germline CDR1 reads DFQATT; CDR2 reads SNEGSKA (reference sequence).